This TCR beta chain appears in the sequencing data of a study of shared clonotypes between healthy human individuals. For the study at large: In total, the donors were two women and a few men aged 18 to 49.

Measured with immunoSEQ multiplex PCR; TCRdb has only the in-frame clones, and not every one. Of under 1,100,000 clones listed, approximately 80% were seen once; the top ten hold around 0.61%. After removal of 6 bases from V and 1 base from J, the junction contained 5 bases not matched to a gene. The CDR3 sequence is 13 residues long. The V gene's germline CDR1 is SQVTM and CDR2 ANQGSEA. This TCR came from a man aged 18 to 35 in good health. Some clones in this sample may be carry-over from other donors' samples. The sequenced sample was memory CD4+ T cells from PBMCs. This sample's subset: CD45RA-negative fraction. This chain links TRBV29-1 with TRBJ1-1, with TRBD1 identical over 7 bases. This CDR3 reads CSVLTGRNTEAFF. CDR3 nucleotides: TGCAGCGTATTGACAGGGAGGAACACTGAAGCTTTCTTT.